Presented here are 18 T cell receptor beta chains from one specimen sequenced in a study of blood T cells in healthy people across ages (dated by TCRdb to between 2015 and 2016). Library construction relied on 5' RACE. These reads were obtained on an Illumina HiSeq 2500. The second PCR ran for roughly 7 to 12 cycles and used a J-beta primer mix along with a sample-barcoded 5' primer. TCRdb itself trimmed the public reads at Q25 with fastp, ran MiXCR and retained productive beta chains. Every CDR3 protein is listed once, alongside the most common genes and DNA of its rows. The sample includes just under 750,000 distinct CDR3 sequences, with 22% observed a single time. The biggest ten clones account for about 22% of the sample. Sequencing was carried out using blood. The origin of the receptors is a man aged 65-85 years in good health.

The rearrangement joins TRBV5-1 to TRBJ1-4; 7 nucleotides agree with TRBD1. The CDR3 spans 15 residues. V shed 1 base and J 4 bases; nucleotides not matched to a gene: 4. The V gene's germline CDR1 is SGHRS and CDR2 YFSETQ. This CDR3 reads CASSLWGQSNEKLFF. The CDR3 DNA sequence: TGCGCCAGCAGCTTGTGGGGACAGAGTAATGAAAAACTGTTTTTT.

The chain couples TRBV5-1 to TRBJ2-1, with a weak D call TRBD2 (5 bases). With the DNA end fitting TRBJ2-7 better, the J assignment may be wrong. The germline gives CDR1 SGHRS, CDR2 YFSETQ. The CDR3 has 14 residues. CDR3 bases: TGCGCCAGCAGCTTCCACCGGGATACCTACGAGCAGTACTTC. The encoded protein is CASSFHRDTYEQYF.

In this sample, this clonotype turned up many times. This chain joins TRBV27 and TRBJ1-4; D ambiguous. The V end lost 4 bases, the J end lost 0 bases, and 12 bases lay between the germline ends. The CDR3 runs 16 residues. The germline gives CDR1 MNHEY, CDR2 SMNVEV (reference sequence). The CDR3 protein is CASSWTWGATNEKLFF. The CDR3 DNA is TGTGCCAGCAGTTGGACCTGGGGTGCAACTAATGAAAAACTGTTTTTT.

This clonotype was detected only a few times. The chain recombines TRBV15 with TRBJ1-5; possibly TRBD1 for D (5 bases). The CDR3 runs 14 residues. The ends were cut back, 0 bases at V and 5 bases at J, with 8 bases in the middle. Germline lookup yields CDR1 LNHNV and CDR2 YYDKDF (reference sequence). The CDR3 bases are TGTGCCACCAGCAGAGACGGGGGTTATCAGCCCCAGCATTTT. Translated, it gives CATSRDGGYQPQHF.

This clonotype was detected a few times. This chain joins TRBV7-3 and TRBJ2-7; possibly TRBD1 for D (6 bases). V lost 10 bases to trimming and J lost 5 bases, with 27 bases between them. The CDR3 has 16 residues. From germline, CDR1 is SGHTA and CDR2 FQGTGA. The CDR3 loop reads CATPSEFTGTDHEQYV. CDR3 in DNA: TGTGCCACCCCCTCAGAATTTACAGGGACGGACCACGAGCAGTACGTC.

The rearrangement uses TRBV7-3 and TRBJ2-3; D is undetermined. The V end lost 4 bases, the J end lost 1 base, and 9 bases lay between the germline ends. Germline-derived CDR1 and CDR2 are SGHTA and FQGTGA. CDR3 size: 14 residues. As DNA, the CDR3 is TGTGCCAGCAGCTCGACGAGTTGCACAGATACGCAGTATTTT. It is translated as CASSSTSCTDTQYF. Using reference TRBV7-3 and TRBJ2-3 for the parts outside the CDR3, the full variable domain is GAGVSQTPSNKVTEKGKYVELRCDPISGHTALYWYRQSLGQGPEFLIYFQGTGAADDSGLPNDRFFAVRPEGSVSTLKIQRTERGDSAVYLCASSSTSCTDTQYFGPGTRLTVL.

The chain carries TRBV6-2 or TRBV6-3 and TRBJ1-5; D remains unclear. The CDR3 has 15 amino acids. Germline lookup yields CDR1 MNHEY and CDR2 SVGEGT. The V gene lost 2 bases and the J gene lost 0 bases, with 8 bases spanning the gap. The CDR3 nucleotides read TGTGCCAGCAGTTACGCCATAACTAGCAATCAGCCCCAGCATTTT. It translates to CASSYAITSNQPQHF.

The chain links TRBV5-1 to TRBJ2-2; 11 bases align to TRBD2. This CDR3 region has 16 residues. V dropped 1 base and J dropped 3; count of bases not matched to a gene: 2. Looked up from germline, CDR1 is SGHRS and CDR2 is YFSETQ. The CDR3 DNA is TGCGCCAGCAGCTTGAAACTAGCGGGGGACACCGGGGAGCTGTTTTTT. It codes for CASSLKLAGDTGELFF. The variable domain in full, with the rest retrieved from reference TRBV5-1 and TRBJ2-2, is KAGVTQTPRYLIKTRGQQVTLSCSPISGHRSVSWYQQTPGQGLQFLFEYFSETQRNKGNFPGRFSGRQFSNSRSEMNVSTLELGDSALYLCASSLKLAGDTGELFFGEGSRLTVL.

This clonotype has more than one count but fewer than ten. The V gene is TRBV6-6, the J gene TRBJ2-7; maybe TRBD1 (5 bases). Trimming shortened V by 0 bases and J by 6 bases, and 15 bases separated the two germline ends. CDR1 is MNHNY and CDR2 is SVGAGI in the germline V gene (reference sequence). This CDR3 has 15 amino acids. The CDR3 is CASSYSTAAQVEQYV. The CDR3 DNA is TGTGCCAGCAGTTACTCGACGGCGGCACAGGTCGAGCAGTACGTC.

This clonotype occurred a few times. The rearrangement links TRBV3-1 to TRBJ2-4; 8 positions match TRBD1. There are 13 residues in the CDR3. Germline V CDR1 and CDR2: LGHDT, YNNKEL (reference sequence). J lost 8 bases, V lost 4 bases, and 4 bases had no gene match. As DNA, the CDR3 is TGTGCCAGCAGCCCGACAGGGGTCGACATTCAGTACTTC. Protein product: CASSPTGVDIQYF.

This clonotype was observed a handful of times. V is TRBV12-3 or TRBV12-4 and J is TRBJ1-4; 8 bases agree with TRBD1. V shed 6 bases, J shed 6 bases, and the junction held 3 bases outside the gene matches. The CDR3 sequence is 13 residues long. CDR3 loop: CASSLRGHEKLFF. Here the CDR3 DNA reads TGTGCCAGCAGCCTCAGGGGGCATGAAAAACTGTTTTTT.

V gene TRBV4-1 combines with J gene TRBJ1-4; tentative D call: TRBD1 (6 bases). V was shortened by 1 base and J by 5 bases, with 14 bases between the two germline ends. The CDR3 spans 16 residues. The V gene's germline CDR1 is MGHRA and CDR2 YSYEKL. The CDR3 DNA is TGCGCCAGCAGCCAAGGACCAGCAGGGGAGAATGAAAAACTGTTTTTT. Encoded protein: CASSQGPAGENEKLFF.

This clonotype was seen once. V usage is TRBV4-1 and J usage is TRBJ2-5; 7 bases are shared with TRBD1. Losses at the gene ends were 3 bases for V and 5 bases for J; bases not matched to a gene: 3. The CDR3 loop spans 13 amino acids. Germline CDR1 MGHRA, CDR2 YSYEKL. CDR3 nucleotides: TGCGCCAGCAGCCACCAACAGGGGGAGACCCAGTACTTC. This sequence encodes CASSHQQGETQYF.

This clonotype was seen just once. The V and J genes are TRBV20-1 and TRBJ2-7, with D possibly matching TRBD2 (7 bases). The J call may be faulty, since TRBJ2-1 better matches the DNA end. This CDR3 is 16 amino acids long. CDR1 and CDR2 (germline): DFQATT, SNEGSKA (reference sequence). The CDR3 region has the DNA TGCAGTGCTAGAGATTTGGGGGGGGCGGGCCGAAATGAGCAGTTCTTC. This gives the protein CSARDLGGAGRNEQFF.

The V call is TRBV7-2, the J call TRBJ2-4; D possibly corresponds to TRBD1 (6 bases). This CDR3 is 15 amino acids long. Germline CDR1 is SGHTA and CDR2 is FQGNSA. The V gene lost 5 bases and the J gene lost 2 bases, with 13 bases spanning the gap. This CDR3 is CASSQQGLTKNIQYF. The CDR3 DNA sequence: TGTGCCAGCAGCCAACAGGGTTTAACCAAAAACATTCAGTACTTC.

Of note for this clonotype: One end of the junction varies from germline; a read error may be responsible. This rearrangement joins TRBV13 to TRBJ2-4; 11 bases are a match to TRBD1. The germline gives CDR1 PRHDT, CDR2 FYEKMQ (reference sequence). This CDR3 spans 14 amino acids. For the CDR3, the DNA is TGTGCCAGCAGCATAGGACAGGGGGCGGACATTCAGTACTTC. Its protein is CASSIGQGADIQYF. Combining the CDR3 with reference TRBV13 and TRBJ2-4 gives the whole variable domain AAGVIQSPRHLIKEKRETATLKCYPIPRHDTVYWYQQGPGQDPQFLISFYEKMQSDKGSIPDRFSAQQFSDYHSELNMSSLELGDSALYFCASSIGQGADIQYFGAGTRLSVL.

At least ten counts were recorded for this clonotype. The chain combines TRBV12-3 or TRBV12-4 with TRBJ2-1; D not certain. The CDR3 consists of 16 residues. V was pared by 3 bases and J by 0 bases, with 12 bases between. The CDR3 nucleotides are TGTGCCAGCAGTTTGTGGGCGCCCCACTCCTACAATGAGCAGTTCTTC. Translating gives CASSLWAPHSYNEQFF.

This clonotype turned up a few times. The rearrangement links TRBV11-3 to TRBJ2-1, with 9 bases matching TRBD2. Germline V gene sequence: CDR1 SGHNT, CDR2 YENEEA. This CDR3 spans 17 amino acids. Trimming removed 7 bases from V and 0 bases from J; junction bases left unmatched: 10. In DNA form, the CDR3 reads TGTGCCAGCACCGTTAGCGGGGGATATAACTCCTACAATGAGCAGTTCTTC. Amino acid sequence: CASTVSGGYNSYNEQFF.